This is a list of T cell receptor beta chains from one sample in a study of blood T cell repertoires in COVID-19. Method: immunoSEQ multiplex PCR; TCRdb's copy keeps in-frame clones and lacks some. The table includes roughly 250,000 clones, 92% detected once. The material sequenced was peripheral blood. The origin of the receptors is a man aged 25-40 years with COVID-19, enrolled during active disease. CDR3s include the opening cysteine and the closing phenylalanine or tryptophan.

>19|TRBV2
CASSPRASGGATSTDTQYF
>16|TRBV3-1/TRBV3-2
CASSRSSTGGRSPLHF
>17|TRBV21-1
CASFIGGLAGVKDTQYF
>17|TRBV4-2
CASSQDGIGVAGQPQHF
>13|TRBV3-1/TRBV3-2
CASSQIRGETQYF
>14|TRBV12-5
CASGLVSPGNTIYF
>14|TRBV6-5
CASTTSPGGNEQFF
>14|TRBV6-6
CASRPRDRDYEQYF
>12|TRBV23-1
CASSQSSGLPFF
>14|TRBV4-1
CASSQVGQGFEQYF
>16|TRBV7-9
CASSGGTRGNTDTQYF
>12|TRBV29-1
CSVEGQFYEQYF
>17|TRBV10-2
CASSESLVGQWSTEAFF
>17|TRBV19
CASMSGMRQYSNQPQHF
>16|TRBV5-1
CASSLIYRGRTGELFF
>13|TRBV2
CASSEDTTDTQYF
>16|TRBV5-4
CASSSLKSGGAETQYF
>15|TRBV28
CASSPHDMSSYEQYF
>18|TRBV19
CASSSAPGQGPYNEKLFF
>14|TRBV6-5
CASSRSSGEYEQYF
>15|TRBV5-1
CASSLVAENTGELFF
>16|TRBV19
CASSSKSRGYVDEQFF
>14|TRBV4-1
CASSQDRLGAEAFF
>16|TRBV9
CASSPASGPIGGEQFF
>17|TRBV14
CASSLRLAGGTPNEQFF
>16|TRBV9
CASSENYPSSYNEQFF
>13|TRBV19
CASSTGVGQPQHF
>14|TRBV9
CASSVSGGNTEAFF
>13|TRBV28
CASRASYNSPLHF
>14|TRBV25-1
CASSGTGGYTEAFF
>14|TRBV7-9
CASSFHREKETQYF
>14|TRBV11-2
CASSSGDLLGGYTF
>17|TRBV5-1
CASSPGQGVPENEKLFF
>13|TRBV9
CASSVVAGDGYTF
>14|TRBV6-4
CASSAGGRDYGYTF
>16|TRBV11-2
CASSFPSSGVGTEAFF
>15|TRBV7-2
CASSLATGGSYEQYF
>17|TRBV4-1
CASSHIDRRFYSYGYTF
>16|TRBV7-9
CASSTGTGGYGETQYF
>13|TRBV19
CASSIGGIGELFF
>13|TRBV7-9
CASSMDWGNTIYF
>13|TRBV9
CASSGGTGGGYTF
>12|TRBV30
CAWGRRVAEAFF
>15|TRBV7-6
CASSPYRATNEKLFF
>16|TRBV5-1
CASSSRTSGGKETQYF
>16|TRBV5-4
CASSTQTRVTNYGYTF
>16|TRBV5-1
CASSSRDRGGNSPLHF
>17|TRBV12-5
CASGLVLTGTGNTEAFF
>13|TRBV13
CASGADRNTEAFF
>16|TRBV14
CASSPGLYSYNSPLHF
>19|TRBV5-5
CASSLTQGFRGLPQETQYF
>14|TRBV3-1/TRBV3-2
CASSPHREGTEAFF